This TCR beta chain was sequenced during a study of STAT5B mutations in CD4+ large granular lymphocyte leukemia (dated by TCRdb to between 2021 and 2023). About the investigation overall: Among healthy controls, the CDR3 'QG' motif was associated with a particular HLA allele. TCRbeta repertoires of CD4+ T-cell large granular lymphocyte leukemia patients were compared with those of healthy blood donors. Flow cytometry on FACSCanto II or FACSVerse confirmed that purified fractions exceeded 95% purity among lymphocytes. Results and caveats for the whole study, not just this receptor: TRBV06-family usage was enriched among the top patient clones (8/27) compared with healthy controls (2/35). Greater clonality appeared to be present in CD4-sorted patient repertoires than in healthy CD4+ repertoires, and the difference was retained after the putative leukemic clones were removed. Data were not HLA-matched; higher clonality in CD4+ versus CD8+ T-LGLL could reflect the relatively small sample size. Main leukemic clonotypes were private to each patient, although roughly 26% appeared at low frequency in other patients' non-leukemic repertoires.

By share, this clone ranks as medium-sized (0.01 to 0.1%). Its specific antigen is unknown. It has no much larger one-base neighbor in the sample; base qualities were not kept. The healthy controls were 37 blood donors, and the buffy coats of these donors were supplied by the Finnish Red Cross blood service. All TCR-sequenced material derived from peripheral blood: patient blood samples and healthy donor buffy coats. Peripheral blood mononuclear cells were isolated by Ficoll-Hypaque gradient centrifugation. CD4+ cells were magnetically purified from the buffy coats of healthy controls. The Gentra Puregene Cell and Tissue kit was used for genomic DNA extraction, and quantification was performed on a Qubit 2.0 fluorometer. TCRbeta rearrangements were sequenced from genomic DNA using the immunoSEQ assay at survey resolution. In the source study's methods: In the TCR sequencing data, the lowest productive clonotype frequency that could be detected was 2.59 x 10-5. Only productive TCRbeta rearrangements, defined as complete and in-frame sequences, were included in the analyses. Simpson clonality, calculated in the immunoSEQ Analyzer version 3.0, was used as the measure of sample clonality. Clones were categorized by frequency as very rare, small, medium, large (1-20%) or hyperexpanded (>20%). Generation probabilities were estimated with OLGA 1.2.3, V-gene circos plots were made with VDJtools, specificities were searched in VDJdb, and CDR3 motifs were identified with GLIPH. In TCRdb, the immuneACCESS table is reduced to in-frame sequences with V and J assigned. These tables do not hold every clone; where another copy was compared, an unresolved V gene accounts for under half, and the others remain unexplained. That table gives V, J and clone size, and the DNA gave D and trimming. The sample table holds about 38,000 clones, of which approximately 72% were seen once. The ten most abundant clones make up around 0.5% of the sample.

The CDR3 goes from the cysteine to the phenylalanine over 14 residues. Just the 42-base CDR3 DNA is kept, in frame starting at base 1. V gives up 1 base and J gives up 0 bases, and the segment between their germline ends measures 4 bases. Taken from the germline V gene, the CDR1 and CDR2 loops are KGHSH and LQKENI. The receptor was isolated from a human donor in good health. Material for sequencing was CD4+ T cells from blood buffy coats. This receptor chain uses TRBV18 and TRBJ1-3; the D gene is unclear. The DNA sequence is given as TGTGCCAGCTCACCACGCGACTCTGGAAACACCATATATTTT. This sequence encodes CASSPRDSGNTIYF.